These 13 T cell receptor beta chains share one sample of origin, sequenced in a study of beta chain features in type 1 diabetes. TCRB transcripts that were expressed got sequenced, as all of the isolated RNA had been reverse transcribed. Generated by immunoSEQ multiplex PCR, the TCRdb table keeps only in-frame clones and is missing some. The table lists some 270,000 clones, about 7.8% of them singletons. The sequenced sample was central memory CD4+ T cells from blood. Receptors were obtained from a woman younger than 30 in good health.

This clone was seen a handful of times. The genes are TRBV7-2 and TRBJ1-1, with D uncertain. Germline V gene sequence: CDR1 SGHTA, CDR2 FQGNSA. V was cut by 5 bases and J by 6 bases, with 10 bases left in between. The CDR3 sequence is 12 residues long. This CDR3 is CASSQKVAEAFF. Written as DNA, the CDR3 is TGTGCCAGCAGCCAAAAGGTCGCTGAAGCTTTCTTT.

V usage is TRBV10-3 and J usage is TRBJ2-5, with 9 bases identical to TRBD2. The CDR3 loop spans 14 amino acids. V trimming: 4 bases; J trimming: 3 bases; junction bases outside the gene matches: 3. Germline CDR1 is ENHRY and CDR2 is SYGVKD. CDR3 nucleotide sequence: TGTGCCATCAGTGTGCGGGGGGGAGAAGAGACCCAGTACTTC. Protein sequence: CAISVRGGEETQYF.

Many counts were recorded for this clone. The chain carries TRBV5-1 and TRBJ2-3; D is uncertain. There are 15 residues in the CDR3. The ends were cut back, 0 bases at V and 1 base at J, with 9 bases in the middle. CDR1 is SGHRS, CDR2 YFSETQ, per germline. CDR3 loop: CASSLDGAGTDTQYF. The CDR3 DNA follows: TGCGCCAGCAGCTTGGATGGAGCCGGCACAGATACGCAGTATTTT.

The chain joins TRBV28 to TRBJ2-7, with TRBD1 matching 12 bases. Per the germline V gene, CDR1 is MDHEN and CDR2 is SYDVKM. Unmatched junction bases numbered 8, after V lost 4 bases and J lost 7 bases. This CDR3 region has 15 residues. CDR3 protein: CASSSGTGGSGEQYV. The CDR3 DNA sequence: TGTGCCAGCAGTTCCGGGACAGGGGGCTCCGGTGAGCAGTACGTC.

This clone came up a few times. This chain joins TRBV7-2 and TRBJ1-5; a weak D match, TRBD1 (5 bases). Germline V gene sequence: CDR1 SGHTA, CDR2 FQGNSA. The V gene lost 4 bases and the J gene lost 2 bases, with 9 bases spanning the gap. CDR3 length equals 14 residues. This CDR3 reads CASSSIQGNQPQHF. The CDR3 bases are TGTGCCAGCAGCTCTATACAGGGCAATCAGCCCCAGCATTTT.

This clone occurred a few times. The chain uses TRBV7-2 and TRBJ1-2, with 10 bases fitting TRBD1. The CDR3 covers 15 residues. Germline assignment: CDR1 SGHTA and CDR2 FQGNSA. The ends lost 5 bases at V and 4 bases at J; junction bases unmatched: 7. CDR3 coding DNA: TGTGCCAGCAGCCCTGGGACAGGGGTTACCTATGGCTACACCTTC. The encoded protein is CASSPGTGVTYGYTF. The complete variable domain, with remaining parts taken from reference TRBV7-2 and TRBJ1-2, reads GAGVSQSPSNKVTEKGKDVELRCDPISGHTALYWYRQSLGQGLEFLIYFQGNSAPDKSGLPSDRFSAERTGGSVSTLTIQRTQQEDSAVYLCASSPGTGVTYGYTFGSGTRLTVV.

V and J are TRBV20-1 and TRBJ1-1; D is undetermined. The CDR3 has 11 residues. Trimming took off 8 bases at V and 0 bases at J, with 7 bases between the two ends. Germline assignment: CDR1 DFQATT and CDR2 SNEGSKA (reference sequence). The CDR3, as DNA: TGCAGTTGGACTGTGAACACTGAAGCTTTCTTT. Protein sequence: CSWTVNTEAFF.

The chain is built from TRBV18 and TRBJ1-4, with TRBD1 identical over 7 bases. The CDR3 is 15 residues long. The germline CDR1 and CDR2 sequences are KGHSH and LQKENI. V lost 2 bases to trimming and J lost 4 bases; unmatched junction nucleotides: 4. CDR3: CASSPRGGLNEKLFF. The CDR3 DNA sequence: TGTGCCAGCTCACCAAGAGGGGGCCTTAATGAAAAACTGTTTTTT. Combining the CDR3 with reference TRBV18 and TRBJ1-4 gives the whole variable domain NAGVMQNPRHLVRRRGQEARLRCSPMKGHSHVYWYRQLPEEGLKFMVYLQKENIIDESGMPKERFSAEFPKEGPSILRIQQVVRGDSAAYFCASSPRGGLNEKLFFGSGTQLSVL.

The chain employs TRBV28 and TRBJ2-6, with D perhaps TRBD1 (6 bases). Germline V gives CDR1 MDHEN, CDR2 SYDVKM. CDR3 size: 17 residues. Between the trimmed V and J ends, which lost 7 bases and 0 bases, there was a span of 16 bases. The CDR3 loop reads CASTGAQGSSGANVLTF. The CDR3 bases are TGTGCCAGCACCGGGGCGCAGGGGAGCTCTGGGGCCAACGTCCTGACTTTC.

Only a few counts were recorded for this clone. The rearrangement joins TRBV6-5 to TRBJ2-7; D is possibly TRBD1 (6 bases). The germline V gene encodes CDR1 MNHEY and CDR2 SVGAGI. The ends were cut back, 5 bases at V and 5 bases at J, with 19 bases in the middle. The CDR3 has 15 amino acids. The chain's CDR3 is CASSPTGPWFHEQYF. The CDR3 DNA reads as TGTGCCAGCAGTCCGACAGGTCCGTGGTTTCACGAGCAGTACTTC.

This clone was seen a few times. The chain joins TRBV7-2 to TRBJ2-1; D uncertain. This CDR3 contains 14 residues. Germline V gives CDR1 SGHTA, CDR2 FQGNSA. Between the trimmed V and J ends, which lost 5 bases and 9 bases, there was a span of 17 bases. CDR3 protein: CASSQDGSDGEQFF. In nucleotides, the CDR3 is TGTGCCAGCAGCCAAGATGGGTCCGACGGTGAGCAGTTCTTC.

This clone has ten or more counts. The J gene is TRBJ2-3, the V gene TRBV7-9; 7 nucleotides align to TRBD2. CDR3 length equals 15 residues. CDR1 is SEHNR, CDR2 FQNEAQ, per germline (reference sequence). V shed 3 bases, J shed 3 bases, and the junction held 6 bases outside the gene matches. CDR3 nucleotide sequence: TGTGCCAGCAGCTTCGGACTAGGAGGGACAGATACGCAGTATTTT. This codes for CASSFGLGGTDTQYF.

This clone was seen a handful of times. The genes are TRBV10-3 and TRBJ2-1; 12 bases are a match to TRBD1. The germline V gene encodes CDR1 ENHRY and CDR2 SYGVKD. The junction had 11 bases not matched to a gene; V was cut back by 3 bases and J by 8 bases. The CDR3 sequence is 17 residues long. The CDR3 sequence: CAISDMFKGQGAYEQFF. The CDR3 region has the DNA TGTGCCATCAGTGACATGTTCAAGGGACAGGGGGCCTATGAGCAGTTCTTC.